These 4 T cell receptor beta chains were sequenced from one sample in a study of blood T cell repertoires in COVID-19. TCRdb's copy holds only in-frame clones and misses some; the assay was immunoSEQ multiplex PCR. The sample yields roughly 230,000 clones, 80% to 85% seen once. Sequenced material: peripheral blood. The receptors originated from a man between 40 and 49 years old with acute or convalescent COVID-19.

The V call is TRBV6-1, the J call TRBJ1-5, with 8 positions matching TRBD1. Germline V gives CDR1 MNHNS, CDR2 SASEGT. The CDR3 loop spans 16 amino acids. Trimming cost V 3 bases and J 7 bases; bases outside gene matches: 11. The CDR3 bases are TGTGCCAGCAGTGACGGGCCTGGACAGGGTGGGCAGCCCCAGCATTTT. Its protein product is CASSDGPGQGGQPQHF.

The CDR3 loop is CASSLGLAGMDTQYF. The CDR3 bases are TGTGCCAGCAGCCTGGGACTAGCGGGAATGGATACGCAGTATTTT. This chain joins TRBV7-2 and TRBJ2-3; 13 bases are a match to TRBD2. The CDR3 sequence is 15 residues long. J gave up 6 bases and V 5 bases, and 5 bases lay outside the gene matches. CDR1 SGHTA and CDR2 FQGNSA come from the germline V gene. Variable domain in full (rest from reference TRBV7-2 and TRBJ2-3): GAGVSQSPSNKVTEKGKDVELRCDPISGHTALYWYRQSLGQGLEFLIYFQGNSAPDKSGLPSDRFSAERTGGSVSTLTIQRTQQEDSAVYLCASSLGLAGMDTQYFGPGTRLTVL.

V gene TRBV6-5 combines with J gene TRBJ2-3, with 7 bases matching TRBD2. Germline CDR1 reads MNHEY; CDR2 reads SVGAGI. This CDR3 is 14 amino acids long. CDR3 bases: TGTGCTACAGCGGGGCGCCCGGGGGCAGATACGCAGTATTTT. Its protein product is CATAGRPGADTQYF.

The CDR3 protein is CASKAGATNEKLFF. In DNA form, the CDR3 reads TGTGCCAGCAAGGCTGGGGCTACTAATGAAAAACTGTTTTTT. V gene TRBV6-5 combines with J gene TRBJ1-4; D possibly corresponds to TRBD1 (5 bases). Germline lookup yields CDR1 MNHEY and CDR2 SVGAGI. This CDR3 spans 14 amino acids. Trimming stripped 7 bases from V and 2 bases from J, with 11 bases between.